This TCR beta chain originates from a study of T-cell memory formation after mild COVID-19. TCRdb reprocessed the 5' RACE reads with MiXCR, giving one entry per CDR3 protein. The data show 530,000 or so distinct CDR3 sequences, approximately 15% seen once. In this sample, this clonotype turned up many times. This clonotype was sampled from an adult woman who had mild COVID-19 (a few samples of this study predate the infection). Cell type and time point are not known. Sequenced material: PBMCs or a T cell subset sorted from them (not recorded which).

In nucleotides, the CDR3 is TGCGCCAGCAGCCCGGGACAGGCGGCGAACACTGAAGCTTTCTTT. Translating it yields CASSPGQAANTEAFF. The chain uses TRBV5-1 and TRBJ1-1; TRBD1 aligns across 8 bases. Germline CDR1 and CDR2: SGHRS and YFSETQ. The CDR3 sequence is 15 residues long. V shed 4 bases and J 1 base; nucleotides not matched to a gene: 6.